These 8 T cell receptor beta chains were sequenced from one sample in a study of blood T cell repertoires in COVID-19. Generated by immunoSEQ multiplex PCR, the TCRdb table keeps only in-frame clones and is missing some. The sample has 150,000 to 170,000 clones, roughly 80% seen once. Sample: peripheral blood. The receptors originated from a woman older than 75 with acute or convalescent COVID-19.

The rearrangement joins TRBV27 to TRBJ1-5; the match to TRBD1 covers 8 bases. J gave up 6 bases and V 5 bases, and 12 bases lay outside the gene matches. The CDR3 covers 16 residues. The germline CDR1 and CDR2 sequences are MNHEY and SMNVEV (reference sequence). CDR3 sequence reads: CASSSSQTGARQPQHF. The DNA of the CDR3 is TGTGCCAGCAGTAGTTCACAGACAGGGGCGCGTCAGCCCCAGCATTTT.

V gene TRBV7-9 combines with J gene TRBJ1-2; D is undetermined. The CDR3 runs 13 residues. Germline V CDR1 and CDR2: SEHNR, FQNEAQ (reference sequence). Trimming stripped 5 bases from V and 4 bases from J, with 11 bases between. In nucleotides, the CDR3 is TGTGCCAGCAGCCCCACAGTCTTCTATGGCTACACCTTC. Its protein is CASSPTVFYGYTF.

The chain joins TRBV3-1 (or the pseudogene TRBV3-2) to TRBJ1-2, with 9 bases identical to TRBD1. Germline-derived CDR1 and CDR2 are LGHDT and YNNKEL (reference sequence). With 0 bases clipped from V and 12 bases from J, the junction kept 11 bases outside the gene matches. The CDR3 is made up of 15 amino acids. The CDR3 is CASSQDPRTGEGNTF. The CDR3 DNA reads as TGTGCCAGCAGCCAAGATCCCAGGACAGGGGAGGGAAACACCTTC.

This rearrangement joins TRBV5-5 to TRBJ1-2; a possible D gene is TRBD1 (5 bases). The ends were cut back, 6 bases at V and 4 bases at J, with 13 bases in the middle. Germline loops: CDR1 SGHKS, CDR2 YYEKEE (reference sequence). The CDR3 spans 13 residues. The CDR3 protein is CASTLPGGYGYTF. The CDR3 DNA sequence: TGTGCCAGCACCCTCCCGGGGGGCTATGGCTACACCTTC.

V is TRBV5-1 and J is TRBJ2-2, with 11 nucleotides matching TRBD1. The CDR3 sequence is 16 residues long. The J segment lost 4 bases and the V segment lost 3 bases, leaving 5 bases of the junction unmatched. CDR1 is SGHRS and CDR2 is YFSETQ in the germline V gene. The DNA for the CDR3 is TGCGCCAGCAGCTCGGGGACAGGGGGTCGCACCGGGGAGCTGTTTTTT. It specifies CASSSGTGGRTGELFF.

This chain uses TRBV19 with TRBJ1-2; perhaps TRBD1 as D (6 bases). The CDR3 has 15 amino acids. Germline lookup yields CDR1 LNHDA and CDR2 SQIVND (reference sequence). Trimming left V 3 bases short and J 0 bases short, with 11 bases between. CDR3 sequence reads: CASSIGQRPNYGYTF. CDR3 DNA sequence: TGTGCCAGTAGTATCGGACAGCGCCCTAACTATGGCTACACCTTC. Full variable domain (remainder filled in from reference TRBV19 and TRBJ1-2): DGGITQSPKYLFRKEGQNVTLSCEQNLNHDAMYWYRQDPGQGLRLIYYSQIVNDFQKGDIAEGYSVSREKKESFPLTVTSAQKNPTAFYLCASSIGQRPNYGYTFGSGTRLTVV.

The J gene is TRBJ2-3, the V gene TRBV10-3, with D perhaps matching TRBD1 (6 bases). The CDR3 contains 13 residues. CDR1 ENHRY and CDR2 SYGVKD come from the germline V gene. Trimming removed 6 bases at V and 1 base at J, with 8 bases between. As DNA, the CDR3 is TGTGCCATCAGCTCAGGGGGCACAGATACGCAGTATTTT. It specifies CAISSGGTDTQYF.

The rearrangement links TRBV7-8 to TRBJ1-2; a possible D gene is TRBD1 (6 bases). CDR3 size: 13 residues. Per the germline V gene, CDR1 is SGHVS and CDR2 is FQNEAQ. The V gene lost 1 base and the J gene lost 7 bases, with 10 bases spanning the gap. The CDR3 sequence is CASSLEGRGGYTF. CDR3 bases: TGTGCCAGCAGCTTAGAGGGCAGGGGTGGCTACACCTTC.